What follows are 30 T cell receptor beta chains derived from one specimen sequenced in a study of glioma-infiltrating T cells after dendritic cell vaccination. Libraries were prepared by immunoSEQ multiplex PCR; TCRdb keeps only in-frame clonotypes and omits some of them. The sample yields approximately 91,000 clones, about 81% seen once. The time point: after dendritic cell vaccination, including at tumor progression/relapse. The sample in question was blood, obtained after dendritic cell vaccination. The receptors shown here come from a human donor with glioblastoma.

J is TRBJ2-3 and V is TRBV5-1; the D gene is possibly TRBD1 (5 bases). Germline loops: CDR1 SGHRS, CDR2 YFSETQ. CDR3 length: 14 amino acids. Trimming cost V 0 bases and J 2 bases, with 7 bases left between them. This CDR3 is CASSLGQYTDTQYF. The CDR3 coding sequence is TGCGCCAGCAGCTTGGGACAGTACACAGATACGCAGTATTTT.

The chain employs TRBV2 and TRBJ2-5; the D gene is possibly TRBD1 (5 bases). CDR3 length: 13 amino acids. V was pared by 5 bases and J by 2 bases, with 9 bases between. Germline values: CDR1 SNHLY, CDR2 FYNNEI. The CDR3 DNA reads TGTGCCAGCAGTAGACAGTTACAAGAGACCCAGTACTTC. Protein product: CASSRQLQETQYF.

The rearrangement links TRBV5-6 to TRBJ2-5, with TRBD2 matching over 9 bases. The CDR3 covers 18 residues. Per germline, CDR1 SGHDT and CDR2 YYEEEE. The V and J ends lost 5 bases and 5 bases, in that order; junction bases with no gene match: 19. CDR3 amino acids: CASSPWAGREGRVETQYF. The CDR3 nucleotides are TGTGCCAGCAGTCCCTGGGCGGGGCGGGAGGGCCGCGTGGAGACCCAGTACTTC.

The V call is TRBV14, the J call TRBJ2-7, with a possible D match to TRBD1 (5 bases). V was pared by 4 bases and J by 2 bases, with 18 bases between. CDR3 size: 16 residues. Germline V lookup: CDR1 SGHDN, CDR2 FVKESK. The CDR3 here is CASSPPSQGKAYEQYV. The CDR3 DNA reads as TGTGCCAGCAGCCCTCCCTCTCAGGGTAAGGCCTACGAGCAGTACGTC.

This chain uses TRBV30 with TRBJ1-2; 8 bases line up with TRBD1. This CDR3 has 13 residues. The J segment lost 7 bases and the V segment lost 5 bases, leaving 9 bases of the junction unmatched. Germline-derived CDR1 and CDR2 are GTSNPN and SVGIG (reference sequence). DNA of the CDR3: TGTGCCTGGGGGGAGGACAGGGCGTCTGGCTACACCTTC. It specifies CAWGEDRASGYTF.

The rearrangement joins TRBV18 to TRBJ1-1, with a weak D call TRBD1 (5 bases). The germline V and J ends were trimmed by 5 bases and 0 bases, with 10 bases remaining between them. From germline, CDR1 is KGHSH and CDR2 LQKENI. The CDR3 covers 14 residues. Written as DNA, the CDR3 is TGTGCCAGCTCAGAGGACACAATGAACACTGAAGCTTTCTTT. This gives the protein CASSEDTMNTEAFF.

This rearrangement joins TRBV10-2 to TRBJ1-3, with 7 bases matching TRBD1. Trimming removed 5 bases from V and 2 bases from J; junction bases left unmatched: 3. The length of the CDR3 is 14 residues. Germline CDR1 is WSHSY and CDR2 is SAAADI. The CDR3, as DNA: TGCGCCAGCAGTTCCGACAGGGCTGGAAACACCATATATTTT. It specifies CASSSDRAGNTIYF.

The chain has TRBV21-1 and TRBJ2-3; TRBD1 is the table's D call and was not checked against the DNA. TRBV21-1 is a pseudogene. The CDR3 covers 16 residues. The CDR3 coding sequence is TGTGCCAGCAGCAAAGATGAACAGGTCTGGTCCGATACGCAGTATTTT. Translating gives CASSKDEQVWSDTQYF.

In its sample, this clone was seen a few times. The chain uses TRBV18 and TRBJ1-1, with D perhaps matching TRBD1 (6 bases). The CDR3 length is 14 residues. The germline V gene encodes CDR1 KGHSH and CDR2 LQKENI. V lost 4 bases and J 3 bases, leaving 12 bases between the germline ends. CDR3 sequence: CASSLGPGDTEAFF. The CDR3 nucleotides are TGTGCCAGCTCACTCGGGCCAGGGGACACTGAAGCTTTCTTT.

The chain carries TRBV5-1 and TRBJ1-4, with D unclear. CDR1 and CDR2 from the germline V gene are SGHRS and YFSETQ. This CDR3 contains 15 residues. The V end lost 0 bases, the J end lost 4 bases, and 10 bases lay between the germline ends. The CDR3 spells CASSLEAGYNEKLFF. DNA for the CDR3: TGCGCCAGCAGCTTGGAAGCAGGCTATAATGAAAAACTGTTTTTT. Combining the CDR3 with reference TRBV5-1 and TRBJ1-4 gives the whole variable domain KAGVTQTPRYLIKTRGQQVTLSCSPISGHRSVSWYQQTPGQGLQFLFEYFSETQRNKGNFPGRFSGRQFSNSRSEMNVSTLELGDSALYLCASSLEAGYNEKLFFGSGTQLSVL.

This sequence joins TRBV5-1 and TRBJ2-3, with TRBD2 as a possible D gene (6 bases). Trimming took off 0 bases at V and 3 bases at J, with 8 bases between the two ends. Per germline, CDR1 SGHRS and CDR2 YFSETQ. The CDR3 is made up of 14 amino acids. CDR3 sequence (DNA): TGCGCCAGCAGCTTGGGGGACTTTACAGATACGCAGTATTTT. Protein: CASSLGDFTDTQYF.

This rearrangement joins TRBV7-9 to TRBJ2-1; 11 bases are a match to TRBD1. This CDR3 contains 17 residues. V dropped 5 bases and J dropped 0; count of bases not matched to a gene: 6. Germline assignment: CDR1 SEHNR and CDR2 FQNEAQ (reference sequence). CDR3 in DNA: TGTGCCAGCAGCCCTGGGACAGGGGGGATCTCCTACAATGAGCAGTTCTTC. Translating gives CASSPGTGGISYNEQFF.

The chain couples TRBV7-6 to TRBJ2-7; TRBD1 might be the D (6 bases). The V end lost 3 bases, the J end lost 4 bases, and 10 bases lay between the germline ends. Germline CDR1 reads SGHVS; CDR2 reads FNYEAQ. The CDR3 has 13 residues. CDR3 loop: CASSFGQTYEQYF. CDR3 in DNA: TGTGCCAGCAGCTTTGGACAGACTTACGAGCAGTACTTC.

The rearrangement uses TRBV5-1 and TRBJ1-6, with D unclear. V lost 0 bases to trimming and J lost 4 bases, with 8 bases between them. The CDR3 spans 15 residues. Per the germline V gene, CDR1 is SGHRS and CDR2 is YFSETQ. The CDR3 reads CASSLVAEYNSPLHF. The CDR3 DNA follows: TGCGCCAGCAGCTTGGTAGCGGAGTATAATTCACCCCTCCACTTT. Using reference TRBV5-1 and TRBJ1-6 for the parts outside the CDR3, the full variable domain is KAGVTQTPRYLIKTRGQQVTLSCSPISGHRSVSWYQQTPGQGLQFLFEYFSETQRNKGNFPGRFSGRQFSNSRSEMNVSTLELGDSALYLCASSLVAEYNSPLHFGNGTRLTVT.

The chain employs TRBV15 and TRBJ1-1; 10 bases map to TRBD1. The V gene's germline CDR1 is LNHNV and CDR2 YYDKDF (reference sequence). The CDR3 is made up of 15 amino acids. Germline trimming cut 0 bases from V and 5 bases from J; bases unmatched to any gene: 3. CDR3 region: CATSRDRTGGTEAFF. CDR3 DNA: TGTGCCACCAGCAGAGACCGGACAGGGGGGACTGAAGCTTTCTTT. Looking up the rest from reference TRBV15 and TRBJ1-1 gives the full variable domain: DAMVIQNPRYQVTQFGKPVTLSCSQTLNHNVMYWYQQKSSQAPKLLFHYYDKDFNNEADTPDNFQSRRPNTSFCFLDIRSPGLGDTAMYLCATSRDRTGGTEAFFGQGTRLTVV.

This clone turned up a few times. The chain uses TRBV6-6 and TRBJ1-6; D is perhaps TRBD1 (6 bases). This CDR3 comprises 15 residues. Germline lookup yields CDR1 MNHNY and CDR2 SVGAGI (reference sequence). V was pared by 6 bases and J by 9 bases, with 18 bases between. The CDR3 loop reads CASRTKQGSVSPLHF. In DNA, the CDR3 is TGTGCCAGCAGAACAAAACAGGGATCCGTTTCACCCCTCCACTTT.

This clone was seen once. This sequence joins TRBV5-4 and TRBJ1-1; possible D gene TRBD1, 6 bases. V gave up 4 bases and J gave up 6 bases, with 10 bases separating them. The germline gives CDR1 SGHNT, CDR2 YYREEE (reference sequence). CDR3 size: 12 residues. DNA for the CDR3: TGTGCCAGCAGCCAGGGGCGGGCTGAAGCTTTCTTT. Its translation: CASSQGRAEAFF.

This clone has more than one count but fewer than ten. V is TRBV2 and J is TRBJ1-3; D unresolved. The CDR3 loop spans 14 amino acids. CDR1 and CDR2 (germline): SNHLY, FYNNEI. Trimming took 1 base from V and 2 from J, leaving 6 bases between them. The CDR3 region is CASSEGQAGNTIYF. CDR3 in DNA: TGTGCCAGCAGTGAAGGCCAGGCTGGAAACACCATATATTTT.

The chain carries TRBV5-1 and TRBJ2-2, with D perhaps matching TRBD2 (6 bases). Germline V gene lookup returns CDR1 SGHRS and CDR2 YFSETQ. V lost 5 bases, J lost 3 bases, and 26 bases lay in between. The CDR3 consists of 19 residues. The CDR3 bases are TGCGCCAGCAGGCCCCTAGCGCGCGGAGGTCCCTATCACACCGGGGAGCTGTTTTTT. Protein: CASRPLARGGPYHTGELFF.

This chain uses TRBV27 with TRBJ1-5; TRBD1 might be the D (6 bases). This CDR3 comprises 16 residues. The V end was cut by 6 bases, the J end by 2 bases, with 17 bases between. Germline-derived CDR1 and CDR2 are MNHEY and SMNVEV (reference sequence). CDR3 in DNA: TGTGCCAGCAGGGAAAGACAGGCTACAGGCAATCAGCCCCAGCATTTT. Amino acid sequence: CASRERQATGNQPQHF.

V is TRBV5-1 and J is TRBJ2-3, with 9 bases that match TRBD1. J gave up 2 bases and V 4 bases, and 11 bases lay outside the gene matches. Looked up from germline, CDR1 is SGHRS and CDR2 is YFSETQ. The CDR3 is made up of 17 amino acids. The CDR3 sequence: CASSERAGTGNTDTQYF. CDR3 DNA sequence: TGCGCCAGCAGCGAACGGGCCGGGACAGGGAACACAGATACGCAGTATTTT.

The chain is built from TRBV19 and TRBJ1-4; TRBD1 matches 7 bases. V dropped 8 bases and J dropped 6; count of bases not matched to a gene: 9. The CDR3 spans 14 residues. CDR1 LNHDA and CDR2 SQIVND come from the germline V gene (reference sequence). Here the CDR3 DNA reads TGTGCCAGTCAGACAGGGACGAAGGATGAAAAACTGTTTTTT. This translates into CASQTGTKDEKLFF.

The chain recombines TRBV27 with TRBJ1-5, with TRBD1 matching over 10 bases. The CDR3 length is 14 residues. In germline, CDR1 is MNHEY, CDR2 SMNVEV (reference sequence). V shed 2 bases and J 5 bases; nucleotides not matched to a gene: 0. CDR3 bases: TGTGCCAGCAGTTTAGGGACAGGGGATCAGCCCCAGCATTTT. Translation: CASSLGTGDQPQHF.

This sequence joins TRBV6-5 and TRBJ1-2; D might be TRBD1 (6 bases). The germline CDR1 and CDR2 sequences are MNHEY and SVGAGI. The CDR3 spans 16 residues. V shed 0 bases and J shed 6 bases, with 17 bases lying between them. The CDR3 protein is CASSYSNVRGGDGYTF. Here the CDR3 DNA reads TGTGCCAGCAGTTACTCGAACGTGCGCGGGGGCGATGGCTACACCTTC.

The rearrangement links TRBV9 to TRBJ2-7, with D perhaps TRBD1 (6 bases). The DNA end is more similar to TRBJ2-5, so the J call may be wrong. This CDR3 has 15 residues. Germline values: CDR1 SGDLS, CDR2 YYNGEE. DNA for the CDR3: TGTGCCAGCAGCCCCCACAGGGACCGCGTGGAGACCCAGTACTTC. Translating it yields CASSPHRDRVETQYF.

The chain joins TRBV11-2 to TRBJ2-3, with D perhaps matching TRBD2 (7 bases). The CDR3 runs 17 residues. V was clipped by 2 bases and J by 9 bases, with 24 bases between them. Per the germline V gene, CDR1 is SGHAT and CDR2 is FQNNGV. CDR3 nucleotides: TGTGCCAGCAGCTTATCCACTATCGGGGGGCTAGTCGGGACGCAGTATTTT. It yields the protein CASSLSTIGGLVGTQYF.

The rearrangement joins TRBV30 to TRBJ2-5; the D is unclear. Germline lookup yields CDR1 GTSNPN and CDR2 SVGIG (reference sequence). With 0 bases removed from V and 4 bases from J, the gap between germline ends came to 6 bases. The CDR3 spans 12 residues. Written as DNA, the CDR3 is TGTGCCTGGAGTGTACGCGTAGAGACCCAGTACTTC. It codes for CAWSVRVETQYF.

V and J are TRBV2 and TRBJ2-1; the match to TRBD2 covers 10 bases. Per germline, CDR1 SNHLY and CDR2 FYNNEI. This CDR3 comprises 15 residues. Trimming removed 3 bases from V and 7 bases from J; junction bases left unmatched: 6. CDR3 nucleotide sequence: TGTGCCAGCAGTGATACCAGCGGGAGGGTGAATGAGCAGTTCTTC. It is translated as CASSDTSGRVNEQFF.

The gene calls are TRBV6-5 and TRBJ2-7; TRBD1 agrees at 8 bases. This CDR3 region has 12 residues. The V gene's germline CDR1 is MNHEY and CDR2 SVGAGI. V gave up 11 bases and J gave up 2 bases; unmatched junction bases: 5. CDR3 bases: TGTGCCGTCCGGGACAGGACCTACGAGCAGTACTTC. Its protein product is CAVRDRTYEQYF.

The V call is TRBV27, the J call TRBJ1-1, with 7 bases fitting TRBD1. This CDR3 spans 15 amino acids. Per germline, CDR1 MNHEY and CDR2 SMNVEV (reference sequence). With V trimmed by 4 bases and J by 6 bases, 11 bases remained unmatched. CDR3 coding DNA: TGTGCCAGCAGTTCCCACAGGGGCGAAGTGCCTGAAGCTTTCTTT. Its protein product is CASSSHRGEVPEAFF.